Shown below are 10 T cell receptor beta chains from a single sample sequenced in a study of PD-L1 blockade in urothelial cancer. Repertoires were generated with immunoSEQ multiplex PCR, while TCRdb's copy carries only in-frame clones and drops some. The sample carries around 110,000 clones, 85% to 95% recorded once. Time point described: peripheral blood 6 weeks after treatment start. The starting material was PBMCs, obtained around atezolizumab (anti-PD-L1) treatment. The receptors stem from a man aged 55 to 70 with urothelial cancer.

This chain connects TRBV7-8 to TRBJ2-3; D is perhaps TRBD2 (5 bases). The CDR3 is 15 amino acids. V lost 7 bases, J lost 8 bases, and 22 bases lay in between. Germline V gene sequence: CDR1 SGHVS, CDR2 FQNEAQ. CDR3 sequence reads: CASNRGQHMDSTQYF. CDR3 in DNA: TGTGCCAGCAACCGCGGGCAGCACATGGATAGTACGCAGTATTTT.

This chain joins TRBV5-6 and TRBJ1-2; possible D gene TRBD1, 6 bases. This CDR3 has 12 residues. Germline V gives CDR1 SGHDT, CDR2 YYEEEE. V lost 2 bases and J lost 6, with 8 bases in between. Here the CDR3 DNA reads TGTGCCAGCAGCTTTACAGGGCATGGCTACACCTTC. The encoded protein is CASSFTGHGYTF.

The CDR3 here is CASSPGGGRANVLTF. As DNA, the CDR3 is TGTGCCAGCAGTCCCGGGGGAGGGAGGGCCAACGTCCTGACTTTC. The chain uses TRBV6-5 and TRBJ2-6; TRBD2 matches 7 bases. The CDR3 loop spans 15 amino acids. V dropped 5 bases and J dropped 5; count of bases not matched to a gene: 6. Looked up from germline, CDR1 is MNHEY and CDR2 is SVGAGI.

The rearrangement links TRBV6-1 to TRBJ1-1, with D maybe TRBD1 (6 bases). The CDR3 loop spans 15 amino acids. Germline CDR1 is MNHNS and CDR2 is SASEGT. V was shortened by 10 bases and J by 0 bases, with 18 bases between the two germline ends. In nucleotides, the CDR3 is TGTGCCACCGCTCGACAGGCCCAAGTGAACACTGAAGCTTTCTTT. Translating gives CATARQAQVNTEAFF.

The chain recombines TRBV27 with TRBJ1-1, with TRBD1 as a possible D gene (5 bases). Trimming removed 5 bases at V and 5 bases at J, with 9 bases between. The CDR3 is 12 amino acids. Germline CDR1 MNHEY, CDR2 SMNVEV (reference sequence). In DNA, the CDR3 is TGTGCCAGCAGTAGGGGCTCAACTGAAGCTTTCTTT. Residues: CASSRGSTEAFF.

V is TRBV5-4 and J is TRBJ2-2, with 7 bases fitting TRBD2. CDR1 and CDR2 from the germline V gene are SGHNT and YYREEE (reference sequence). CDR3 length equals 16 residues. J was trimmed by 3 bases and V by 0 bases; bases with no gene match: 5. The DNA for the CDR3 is TGTGCCAGCAGCTTGGGTCTCCGGGGGGACACCGGGGAGCTGTTTTTT. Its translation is CASSLGLRGDTGELFF.

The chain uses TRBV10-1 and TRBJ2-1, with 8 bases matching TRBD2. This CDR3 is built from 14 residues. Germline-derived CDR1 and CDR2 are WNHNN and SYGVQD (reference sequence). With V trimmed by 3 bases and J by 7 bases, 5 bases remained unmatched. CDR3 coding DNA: TGCGCCAGCAGTGACCAGCGGGAGAATAATGAGCAGTTCTTC. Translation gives CASSDQRENNEQFF.

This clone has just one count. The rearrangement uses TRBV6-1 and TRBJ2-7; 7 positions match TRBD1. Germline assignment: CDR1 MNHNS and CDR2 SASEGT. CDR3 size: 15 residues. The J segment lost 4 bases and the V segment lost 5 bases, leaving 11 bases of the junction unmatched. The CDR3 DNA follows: TGTGCCAGCAGTCCGACAGGGTTTACCTCTTACGAGCAGTACTTC. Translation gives CASSPTGFTSYEQYF.

This CDR3 reads CASSLNRGRNTIYF. The DNA for the CDR3 is TGTGCCAGCAGCTTGAACAGGGGGAGAAACACCATATATTTT. The chain combines TRBV11-2 with TRBJ1-3; TRBD1 agrees at 8 bases. Per germline, CDR1 SGHAT and CDR2 FQNNGV. CDR3 length: 14 amino acids. The J segment lost 5 bases and the V segment lost 3 bases, leaving 3 bases of the junction unmatched.

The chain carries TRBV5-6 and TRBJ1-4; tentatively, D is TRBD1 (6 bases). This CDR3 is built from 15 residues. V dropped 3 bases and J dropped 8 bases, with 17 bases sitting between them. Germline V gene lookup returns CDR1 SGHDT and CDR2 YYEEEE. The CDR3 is CASSYLGHGKEKLFF. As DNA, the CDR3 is TGTGCCAGCAGCTATCTGGGACATGGGAAAGAAAAACTGTTTTTT.